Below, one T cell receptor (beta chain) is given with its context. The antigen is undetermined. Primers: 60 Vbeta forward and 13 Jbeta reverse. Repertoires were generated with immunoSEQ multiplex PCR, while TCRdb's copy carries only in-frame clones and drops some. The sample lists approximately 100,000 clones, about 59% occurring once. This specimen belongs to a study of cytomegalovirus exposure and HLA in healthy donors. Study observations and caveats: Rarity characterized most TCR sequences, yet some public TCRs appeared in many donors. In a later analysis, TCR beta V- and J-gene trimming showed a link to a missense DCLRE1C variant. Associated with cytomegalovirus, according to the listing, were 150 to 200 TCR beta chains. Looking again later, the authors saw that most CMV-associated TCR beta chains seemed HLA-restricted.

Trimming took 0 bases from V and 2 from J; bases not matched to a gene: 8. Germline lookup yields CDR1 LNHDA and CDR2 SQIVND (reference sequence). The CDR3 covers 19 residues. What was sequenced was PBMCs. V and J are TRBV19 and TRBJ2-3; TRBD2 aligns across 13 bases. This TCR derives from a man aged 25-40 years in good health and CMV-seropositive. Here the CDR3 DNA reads TGTGCCAGTAGTATAGAGGCCGCCGGGACTAGCGGGGTCACAGATACGCAGTATTTT. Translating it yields CASSIEAAGTSGVTDTQYF.